This passage covers 16 T cell receptor beta chains from one sample sequenced in a study of T cells in Graves' hyperthyroidism and ophthalmopathy. Amplification yielded TCR beta CDR3 regions, with RNA transcripts as the source. An initial round of RT-PCR targeting the TCR CDR3 relied on the HTBI primer set. TCRdb re-called the multiplex PCR reads through MiXCR, storing one row per CDR3 protein. The sample yields 20,000 to 30,000 distinct CDR3 sequences, around 47% seen once. Sequenced material: blood. These receptors originate from a woman aged 40 to 50 with Graves' hyperthyroidism that later progressed to Graves' ophthalmopathy.

J is TRBJ2-2 and V is TRBV10-3; TRBD1 is a possible D gene (6 bases). Trimming pared 7 bases from V and 2 bases from J, leaving 23 bases between. Germline V gene data show CDR1 as ENHRY and CDR2 as SYGVKD. This CDR3 has 18 amino acids. The CDR3 bases are TGTGCCATCACCGACTCGAGGACAGCCACTATCAACACCGGGGAGCTGTTTTTT. Protein: CAITDSRTATINTGELFF.

This clonotype was seen at least ten times. In nucleotides, the CDR3 is TGTGCCACCGGGACTAGCGGCACAGATACGCAGTATTTT. Its protein product is CATGTSGTDTQYF. V and J are TRBV6-4 and TRBJ2-3; 10 bases are shared with TRBD2. The V segment lost 10 bases and the J segment 1 base; nucleotides outside the gene matches: 2. The germline CDR1 and CDR2 sequences are MRHNA and SNTAGT. CDR3 length equals 13 residues.

This clonotype was detected a few times. J is TRBJ1-6 and V is TRBV11-2; D is unclear. CDR1 SGHAT and CDR2 FQNNGV come from the germline V gene. The CDR3 is 13 residues long. The V end was cut by 0 bases, the J end by 6 bases, with 3 bases between. CDR3 DNA sequence: TGTGCCAGCAGCTTAGAGGTTAATTCACCCCTCCACTTT. Translating it yields CASSLEVNSPLHF.

This clonotype was detected only once. The V call is TRBV10-3, the J call TRBJ2-2; D is perhaps TRBD1 (6 bases). The CDR3 is made up of 14 amino acids. Deletions cut 4 bases from V and 1 base from J, with 7 bases between. Germline assignment: CDR1 ENHRY and CDR2 SYGVKD. The CDR3: CAISAGQNTGELFF. The CDR3 region has the DNA TGTGCCATCAGTGCGGGACAGAACACCGGGGAGCTGTTTTTT.

The chain links TRBV7-2 to TRBJ2-3; D is possibly TRBD2 (5 bases). Germline CDR1 reads SGHTA; CDR2 reads FQGNSA. The germline V and J ends were trimmed by 1 base and 9 bases, with 11 bases remaining between them. The length of the CDR3 is 13 residues. This CDR3 is CASSLELLETQYF. The CDR3 region has the DNA TGTGCCAGCAGCTTAGAGCTACTAGAGACGCAGTATTTT.

The chain carries TRBV5-4 and TRBJ2-2; D gene unclear. V shed 3 bases and J shed 2 bases, with 5 bases lying between them. Germline assignment: CDR1 SGHNT and CDR2 YYREEE (reference sequence). The CDR3 spans 13 residues. In DNA form, the CDR3 reads TGTGCCAGCAGCTGGGAAAACACCGGGGAGCTGTTTTTT. It is translated as CASSWENTGELFF.

J is TRBJ2-6 and V is TRBV24-1; tentatively, D is TRBD2 (5 bases). This CDR3 region has 21 residues. Trimming removed 0 bases at V and 0 bases at J, with 20 bases between. CDR1 is KGHDR, CDR2 SFDVKD, per germline. In nucleotides, the CDR3 is TGTGCCACCAGTGATTTGCGGGGAGTCCCCGGGCTGTGCTCTGGGGCCAACGTCCTGACTTTC. It encodes CATSDLRGVPGLCSGANVLTF.

This clonotype was seen repeatedly, ten times or more. The chain combines TRBV7-2 with TRBJ2-3, with 7 bases lining up with TRBD2. The CDR3 consists of 18 residues. V was clipped by 5 bases and J by 1 base; unmatched bases: 15. CDR1 SGHTA and CDR2 FQGNSA come from the germline V gene. The CDR3 nucleotides are TGTGCCAGCAGCCAGAGGGGCGGGAGTTCCAAGGGCACAGATACGCAGTATTTT. It specifies CASSQRGGSSKGTDTQYF. Based on the CDR3 plus reference TRBV7-2 and TRBJ2-3, the full variable domain is GAGVSQSPSNKVTEKGKDVELRCDPISGHTALYWYRQSLGQGLEFLIYFQGNSAPDKSGLPSDRFSAERTGGSVSTLTIQRTQQEDSAVYLCASSQRGGSSKGTDTQYFGPGTRLTVL.

This clonotype was observed many times. The rearrangement joins TRBV5-6 to TRBJ2-3; the match to TRBD2 covers 12 bases. The CDR3 has 18 amino acids. Germline V gene sequence: CDR1 SGHDT, CDR2 YYEEEE. V was clipped by 0 bases and J by 5 bases; unmatched bases: 10. In DNA form, the CDR3 reads TGTGCCAGCAGCTTGGAGGCTCTAGCGGGAGGGCCGGGAGATACGCAGTATTTT. As protein: CASSLEALAGGPGDTQYF.

This clonotype was seen repeatedly, ten times or more. The J gene is TRBJ1-2, the V gene TRBV9; no definite D call. Trimming pared 3 bases from V and 6 bases from J, leaving 15 bases between. The CDR3 covers 14 residues. CDR1 SGDLS and CDR2 YYNGEE come from the germline V gene. The CDR3 region has the DNA TGTGCCAGCAGCGCAGACTCGAAACGGGATGGCTACACCTTC. It translates to CASSADSKRDGYTF. The variable domain in full, with the rest retrieved from reference TRBV9 and TRBJ1-2, is DSGVTQTPKHLITATGQRVTLRCSPRSGDLSVYWYQQSLDQGLQFLIQYYNGEERAKGNILERFSAQQFPDLHSELNLSSLELGDSALYFCASSADSKRDGYTFGSGTRLTVV.

The chain is built from TRBV7-2 and TRBJ2-2; D gene unclear. From germline, CDR1 is SGHTA and CDR2 FQGNSA. V was trimmed by 2 bases and J by 1 base, leaving 5 bases between them. The CDR3 consists of 14 residues. In DNA, the CDR3 is TGTGCCAGCAGCTTATCTAGGAACACCGGGGAGCTGTTTTTT. It codes for CASSLSRNTGELFF.

This clonotype occurred a few times. The J gene is TRBJ1-2, the V gene TRBV7-9; D possibly corresponds to TRBD1 (5 bases). CDR3 length equals 14 residues. V lost 5 bases and J lost 4, with 14 bases in between. Germline-derived CDR1 and CDR2 are SEHNR and FQNEAQ (reference sequence). CDR3 loop: CASSPPGHPYGYTF. Here the CDR3 DNA reads TGTGCCAGCAGCCCACCCGGACACCCCTATGGCTACACCTTC.

This clonotype was seen a handful of times. The chain employs TRBV10-3 and TRBJ2-1; possibly TRBD2 for D (5 bases). The CDR3 sequence is 14 residues long. Looked up from germline, CDR1 is ENHRY and CDR2 is SYGVKD. Deletions cut 6 bases from V and 8 bases from J, with 17 bases between. The CDR3, as DNA: TGTGCCATCAGCGCTCAGTTCGGAGGAGATGAGCAGTTCTTC. Its protein product is CAISAQFGGDEQFF.

V usage is TRBV28 and J usage is TRBJ2-1, with D unclear. The CDR3 runs 9 residues. V was pared by 3 bases and J by 12 bases, with 3 bases between. Germline V CDR1 and CDR2: MDHEN, SYDVKM. The DNA for the CDR3 is TGTGCCAGCAGTTTGGGGCAGTTCTTC. It specifies CASSLGQFF.

This clonotype has at least ten counts. V is TRBV27 and J is TRBJ2-3; 9 bases are shared with TRBD2. Trimming took 8 bases from V and 3 from J; bases not matched to a gene: 6. Germline assignment: CDR1 MNHEY and CDR2 SMNVEV (reference sequence). This CDR3 spans 14 amino acids. The DNA of the CDR3 is TGTGCCAGCGGGACTAGCCATGAGACAGATACGCAGTATTTT. Its translation is CASGTSHETDTQYF.

The rearrangement links TRBV20-1 to TRBJ1-1; D remains unclear. This CDR3 comprises 11 residues. CDR1 and CDR2 (germline): DFQATT, SNEGSKA (reference sequence). CDR3 sequence (DNA): TGCAGCCCGCTAGGGAACACTGAAGCTTTCTTT. Its translation is CSPLGNTEAFF.